This T cell receptor (beta chain) was obtained from a study of molecular identifiers for immune sequencing clone quantification. Study outcomes and limitations: Clone sizes could be underestimated for highly expanded clones when identical TCR molecules share a barcode.

A word on this clonotype: As yet, its antigen is unknown. The junction departs from germline at one end; a sequencing error may be responsible.

The CDR3 spans 16 residues. The V gene's germline CDR1 is PRHDT and CDR2 FYEKMQ (reference sequence). Libraries of naive CD8 cells were prepared from roughly 18,000 to 920,000 sorted cells using 10%, 30% or 50% RNA. A CD8+CD4-CCR7+CD45RA+ gate was used to sort naive CD8 T cells. TCRdb analysed the PCR reads with MiXCR anew, one entry per CDR3 protein. The sample carries some 680,000 distinct CDR3 sequences, roughly 27% recorded once. The sample was naive CD8+ T cells from blood, with Jurkat cell RNA spiked in. The sample's subset: FACS-sorted CD8+CD4-CCR7+CD45RA+ naive T cells. The sequence was collected from a human donor in good health. Some libraries in this study had Jurkat cell RNA spiked in. The V call is TRBV13, the J call TRBJ2-4; 7 bases match TRBD1. CDR3 loop: CASSLLEGTDKNIRYF. The CDR3 DNA follows: TGTGCCAGCAGTCTTTTAGAGGGGACAGATAAAAACATTCGGTACTTC.